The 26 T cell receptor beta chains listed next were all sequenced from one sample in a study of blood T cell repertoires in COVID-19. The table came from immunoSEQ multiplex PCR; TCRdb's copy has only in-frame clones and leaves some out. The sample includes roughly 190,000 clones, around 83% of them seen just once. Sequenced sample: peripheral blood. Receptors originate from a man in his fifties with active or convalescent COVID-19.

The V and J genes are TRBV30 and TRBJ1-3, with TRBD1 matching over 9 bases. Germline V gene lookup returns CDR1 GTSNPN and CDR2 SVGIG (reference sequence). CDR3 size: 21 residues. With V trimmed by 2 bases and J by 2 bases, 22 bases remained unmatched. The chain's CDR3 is CAWSPEVTTGGLKAAGNTIYF. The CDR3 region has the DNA TGTGCCTGGAGTCCTGAGGTGACGACAGGGGGTCTAAAGGCGGCTGGAAACACCATATATTTT. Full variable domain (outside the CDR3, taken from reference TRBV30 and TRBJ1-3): SQTIHQWPATLVQPVGSPLSLECTVEGTSNPNLYWYRQAAGRGLQLLFYSVGIGQISSEVPQNLSASRPQDRQFILSSKKLLLSDSGFYLCAWSPEVTTGGLKAAGNTIYFGEGSWLTVV.

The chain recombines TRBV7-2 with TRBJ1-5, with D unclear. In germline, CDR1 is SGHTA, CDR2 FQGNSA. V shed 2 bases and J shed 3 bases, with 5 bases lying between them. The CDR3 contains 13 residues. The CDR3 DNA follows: TGTGCCAGCAGCTTACAGATCAATCAGCCCCAGCATTTT. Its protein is CASSLQINQPQHF.

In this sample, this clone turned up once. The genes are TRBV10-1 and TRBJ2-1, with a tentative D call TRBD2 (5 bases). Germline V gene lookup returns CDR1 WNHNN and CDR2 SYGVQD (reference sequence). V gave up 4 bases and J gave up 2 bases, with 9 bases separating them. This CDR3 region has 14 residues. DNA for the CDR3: TGCGCCAGCAGTGCGGGGATAGCCTACAATGAGCAGTTCTTC. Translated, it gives CASSAGIAYNEQFF.

The DNA of the CDR3 is TGTGCCAGCAGCTCAGAAACCGGGACTAGATCCTATGGCTACACCTTC. Translating it yields CASSSETGTRSYGYTF. V usage is TRBV11-2 and J usage is TRBJ1-2; D perhaps matches TRBD1 (5 bases). This CDR3 spans 16 amino acids. Trimming took 4 bases from V and 4 from J, leaving 19 bases between them. CDR1 and CDR2 from the germline V gene are SGHAT and FQNNGV.

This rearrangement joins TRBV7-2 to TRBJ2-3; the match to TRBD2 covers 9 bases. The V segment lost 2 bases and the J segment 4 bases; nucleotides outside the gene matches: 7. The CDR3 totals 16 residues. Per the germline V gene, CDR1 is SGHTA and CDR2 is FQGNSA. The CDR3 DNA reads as TGTGCCAGCAGCTTACTTGCGGGGGGGTTTTCAGATACGCAGTATTTT. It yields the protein CASSLLAGGFSDTQYF.

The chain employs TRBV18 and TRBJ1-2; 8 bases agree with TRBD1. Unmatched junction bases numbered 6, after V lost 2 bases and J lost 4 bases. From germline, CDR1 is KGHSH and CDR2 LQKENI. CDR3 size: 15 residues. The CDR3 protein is CASSPSTGGSYGYTF. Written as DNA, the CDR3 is TGTGCCAGCTCACCAAGTACAGGGGGGAGCTATGGCTACACCTTC.

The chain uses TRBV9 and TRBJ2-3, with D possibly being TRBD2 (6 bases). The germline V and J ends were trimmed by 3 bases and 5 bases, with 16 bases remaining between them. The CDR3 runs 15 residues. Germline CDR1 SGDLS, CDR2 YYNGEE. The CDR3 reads CASSGRAGQGDTQYF. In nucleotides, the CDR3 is TGTGCCAGCAGCGGGCGCGCGGGGCAGGGAGATACGCAGTATTTT.

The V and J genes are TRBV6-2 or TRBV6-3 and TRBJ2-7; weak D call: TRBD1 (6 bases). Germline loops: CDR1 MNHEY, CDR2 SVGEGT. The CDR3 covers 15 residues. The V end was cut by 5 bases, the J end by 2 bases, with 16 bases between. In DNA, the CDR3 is TGTGCCAGCAGTCCCCGTCCAGGGGCCGCCTACGAGCAGTACTTC. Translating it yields CASSPRPGAAYEQYF.

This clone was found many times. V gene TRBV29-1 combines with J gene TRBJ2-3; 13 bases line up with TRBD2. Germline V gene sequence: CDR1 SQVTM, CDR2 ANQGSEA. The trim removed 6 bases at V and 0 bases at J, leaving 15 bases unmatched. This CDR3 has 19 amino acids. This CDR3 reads CSVRIPGLAGPLSTDTQYF. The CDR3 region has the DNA TGCAGCGTGCGTATCCCGGGACTAGCGGGACCCCTTAGCACAGATACGCAGTATTTT.

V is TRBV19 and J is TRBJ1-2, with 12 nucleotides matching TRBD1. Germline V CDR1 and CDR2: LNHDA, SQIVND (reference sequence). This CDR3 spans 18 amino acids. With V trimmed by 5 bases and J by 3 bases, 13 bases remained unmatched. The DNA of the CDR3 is TGTGCCAGTAGTTCTCCTCGGTCGGGGACAGGGGGCGACTATGGCTACACCTTC. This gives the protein CASSSPRSGTGGDYGYTF.

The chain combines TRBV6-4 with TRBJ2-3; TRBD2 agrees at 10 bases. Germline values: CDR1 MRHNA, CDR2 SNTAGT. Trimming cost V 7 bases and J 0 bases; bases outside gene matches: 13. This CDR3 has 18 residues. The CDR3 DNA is TGTGCCAGCATCCCAACTAGCGGGATGTCCTCTAGCACAGATACGCAGTATTTT. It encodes CASIPTSGMSSSTDTQYF.

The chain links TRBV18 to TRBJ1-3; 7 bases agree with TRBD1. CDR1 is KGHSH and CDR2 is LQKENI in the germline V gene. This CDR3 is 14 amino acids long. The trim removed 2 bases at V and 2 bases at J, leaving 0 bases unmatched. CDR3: CASSPGTAGNTIYF. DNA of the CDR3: TGTGCCAGCTCACCAGGGACAGCTGGAAACACCATATATTTT.

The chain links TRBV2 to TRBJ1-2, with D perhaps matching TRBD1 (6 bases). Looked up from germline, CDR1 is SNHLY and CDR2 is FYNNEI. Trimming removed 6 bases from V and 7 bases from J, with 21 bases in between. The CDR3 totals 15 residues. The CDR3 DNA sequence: TGTGCCAGCAGGGTTCCGGGACAAATAATTGGTGGCTACACCTTC. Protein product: CASRVPGQIIGGYTF.

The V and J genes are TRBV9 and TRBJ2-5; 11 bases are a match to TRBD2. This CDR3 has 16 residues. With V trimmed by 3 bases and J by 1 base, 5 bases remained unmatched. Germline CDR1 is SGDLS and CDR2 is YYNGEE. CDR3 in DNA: TGTGCCAGCAGCGCGGGACTAGCGGTGATCCAAGAGACCCAGTACTTC. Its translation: CASSAGLAVIQETQYF.

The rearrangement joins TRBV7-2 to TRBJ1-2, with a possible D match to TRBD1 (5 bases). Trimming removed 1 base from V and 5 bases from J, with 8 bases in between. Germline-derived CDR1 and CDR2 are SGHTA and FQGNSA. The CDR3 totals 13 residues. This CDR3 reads CASSLGQTYGYTF. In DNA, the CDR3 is TGTGCCAGCAGCTTAGGACAGACTTATGGCTACACCTTC. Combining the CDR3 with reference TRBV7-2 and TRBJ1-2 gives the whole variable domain GAGVSQSPSNKVTEKGKDVELRCDPISGHTALYWYRQSLGQGLEFLIYFQGNSAPDKSGLPSDRFSAERTGGSVSTLTIQRTQQEDSAVYLCASSLGQTYGYTFGSGTRLTVV.

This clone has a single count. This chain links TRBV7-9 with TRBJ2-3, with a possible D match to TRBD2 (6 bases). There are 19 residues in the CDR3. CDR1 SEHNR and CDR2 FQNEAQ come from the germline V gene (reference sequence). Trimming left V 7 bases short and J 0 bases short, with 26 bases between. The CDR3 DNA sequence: TGTGCCAGCACCCCTTGGGGAGGCGGGACCATCGGTAGCACAGATACGCAGTATTTT. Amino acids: CASTPWGGGTIGSTDTQYF.

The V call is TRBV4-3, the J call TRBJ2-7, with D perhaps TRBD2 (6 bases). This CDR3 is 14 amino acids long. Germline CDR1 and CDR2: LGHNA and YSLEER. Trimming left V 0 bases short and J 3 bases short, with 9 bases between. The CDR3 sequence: CASSQDGRDYEQYF. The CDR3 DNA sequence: TGCGCCAGCAGCCAAGACGGGCGGGACTACGAGCAGTACTTC.

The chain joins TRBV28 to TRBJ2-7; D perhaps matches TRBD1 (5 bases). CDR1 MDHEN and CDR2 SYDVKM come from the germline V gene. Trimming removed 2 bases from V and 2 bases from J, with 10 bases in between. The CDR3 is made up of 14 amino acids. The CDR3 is CASSLVGATYEQYF. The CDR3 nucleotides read TGTGCCAGCAGTTTAGTAGGGGCAACCTACGAGCAGTACTTC.

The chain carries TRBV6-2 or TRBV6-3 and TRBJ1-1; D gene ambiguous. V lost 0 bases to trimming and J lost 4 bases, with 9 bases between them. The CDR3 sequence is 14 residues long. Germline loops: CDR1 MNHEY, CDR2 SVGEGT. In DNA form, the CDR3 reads TGTGCCAGCAGTTACTCGCAGAGAGGCACTGAAGCTTTCTTT. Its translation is CASSYSQRGTEAFF.

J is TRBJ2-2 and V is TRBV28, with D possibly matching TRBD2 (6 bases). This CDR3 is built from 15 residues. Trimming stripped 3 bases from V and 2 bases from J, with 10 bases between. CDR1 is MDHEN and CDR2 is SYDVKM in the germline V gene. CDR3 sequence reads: CASSFWRGNTGELFF. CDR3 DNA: TGTGCCAGCAGTTTTTGGCGGGGCAACACCGGGGAGCTGTTTTTT.

CDR3 sequence: CASSTRPGGSYSSYNEQFF. The CDR3 coding sequence is TGTGCCAGCAGCACCCGGCCGGGGGGGTCTTATAGCTCCTACAATGAGCAGTTCTTC. The genes are TRBV9 and TRBJ2-1; 8 bases align to TRBD2. The CDR3 loop spans 19 amino acids. Trimming removed 4 bases from V and 0 bases from J; junction bases left unmatched: 15. Per germline, CDR1 SGDLS and CDR2 YYNGEE.

The CDR3 bases are TGTGCCAGCAGCCCCAGGGGGGAAGGCACTGAAGCTTTCTTT. Translating it yields CASSPRGEGTEAFF. V and J are TRBV5-4 and TRBJ1-1; 7 nucleotides align to TRBD1. J lost 4 bases, V lost 4 bases, and 7 bases had no gene match. CDR3 size: 14 residues. The germline V gene has CDR1 SGHNT and CDR2 YYREEE (reference sequence).

Here the CDR3 DNA reads TGTGCCAGCTGCGCCCGACAGGGCTACGAGCAGTACTTC. Protein product: CASCARQGYEQYF. V usage is TRBV18 and J usage is TRBJ2-7; 7 nucleotides match TRBD1. The V gene's germline CDR1 is KGHSH and CDR2 LQKENI. J was trimmed by 3 bases and V by 7 bases; bases with no gene match: 6. The CDR3 loop spans 13 amino acids.

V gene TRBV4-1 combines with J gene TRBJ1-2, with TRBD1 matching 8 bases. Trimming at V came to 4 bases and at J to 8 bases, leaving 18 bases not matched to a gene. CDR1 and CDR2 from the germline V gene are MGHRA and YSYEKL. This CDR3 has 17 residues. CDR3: CASSPGQGNLRGKGYTF. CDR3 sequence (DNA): TGCGCCAGCAGCCCCGGACAGGGCAATCTCCGGGGCAAGGGCTACACCTTC.

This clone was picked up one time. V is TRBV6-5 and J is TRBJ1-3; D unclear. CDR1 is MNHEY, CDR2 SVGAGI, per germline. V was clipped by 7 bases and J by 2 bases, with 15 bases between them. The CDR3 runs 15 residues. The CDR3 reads CASIGSTLAGNTIYF. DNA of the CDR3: TGTGCCAGCATTGGGTCTACGCTAGCTGGAAACACCATATATTTT.

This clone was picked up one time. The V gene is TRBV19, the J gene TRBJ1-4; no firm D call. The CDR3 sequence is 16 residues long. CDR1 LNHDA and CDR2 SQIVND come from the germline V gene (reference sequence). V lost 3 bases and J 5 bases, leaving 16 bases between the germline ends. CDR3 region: CASSIGWAGSNEKLFF. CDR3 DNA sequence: TGTGCCAGTAGTATCGGCTGGGCAGGTTCAAATGAAAAACTGTTTTTT.